Listed here is a single TCR beta chain. TCRdb recomputed calls from the 5' RACE reads with MiXCR, one row per CDR3 protein. The table has some 57,000 distinct CDR3 sequences, 12% seen once. The CDR3 extends over 14 amino acids. V shed 0 bases, J shed 2 bases, and the junction held 2 bases outside the gene matches. Germline lookup yields CDR1 SGHRS and CDR2 YFSETQ. This sample stems from a study of T-cell memory formation after mild COVID-19. The TCR comes from a young man who had mild COVID-19 (a few samples of this study predate the infection). Cell type and time point are not known. The specimen was PBMCs or a T cell subset sorted from them (not recorded which). The rearrangement joins TRBV5-1 to TRBJ2-7, with 7 nucleotides matching TRBD1. CDR3 protein: CASSLGQGAYEQYF. The DNA for the CDR3 is TGCGCCAGCAGCTTGGGACAGGGTGCCTACGAGCAGTACTTC.